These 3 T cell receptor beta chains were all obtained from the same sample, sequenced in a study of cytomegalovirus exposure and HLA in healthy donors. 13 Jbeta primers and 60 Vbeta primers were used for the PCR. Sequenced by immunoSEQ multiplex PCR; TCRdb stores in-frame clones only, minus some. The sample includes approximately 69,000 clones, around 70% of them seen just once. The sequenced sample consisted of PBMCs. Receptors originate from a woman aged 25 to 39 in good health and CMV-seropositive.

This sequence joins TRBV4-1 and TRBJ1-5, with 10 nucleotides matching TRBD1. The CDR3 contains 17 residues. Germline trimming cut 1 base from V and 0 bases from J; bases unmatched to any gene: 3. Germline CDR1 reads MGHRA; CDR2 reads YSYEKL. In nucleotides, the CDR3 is TGCGCCAGCAGCCAAGTGGGACAGGGGAATAGCAATCAGCCCCAGCATTTT. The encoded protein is CASSQVGQGNSNQPQHF.

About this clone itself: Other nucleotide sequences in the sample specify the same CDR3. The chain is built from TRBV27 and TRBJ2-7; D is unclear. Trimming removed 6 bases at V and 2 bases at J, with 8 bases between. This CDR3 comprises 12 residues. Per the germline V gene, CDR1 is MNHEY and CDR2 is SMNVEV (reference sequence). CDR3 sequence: CASSPGAYEQYF. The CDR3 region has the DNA TGTGCCAGCAGCCCCGGAGCCTACGAGCAGTACTTC.

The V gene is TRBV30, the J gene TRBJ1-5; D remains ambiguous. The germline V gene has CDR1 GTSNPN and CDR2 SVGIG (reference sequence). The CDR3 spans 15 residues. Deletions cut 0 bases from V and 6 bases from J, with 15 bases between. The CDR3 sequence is CAWSVSSGSSQPQHF. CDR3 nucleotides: TGTGCCTGGAGTGTGTCGTCGGGGTCGAGTCAGCCCCAGCATTTT.